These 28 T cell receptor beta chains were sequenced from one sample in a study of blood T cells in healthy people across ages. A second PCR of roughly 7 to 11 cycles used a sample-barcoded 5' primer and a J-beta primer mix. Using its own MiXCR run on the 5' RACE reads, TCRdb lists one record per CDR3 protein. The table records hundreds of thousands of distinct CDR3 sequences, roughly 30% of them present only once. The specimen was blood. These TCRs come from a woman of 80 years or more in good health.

CDR3: CASSTDGSTQYF. Here the CDR3 DNA reads TGTGCCAGCAGTACCGACGGATCGACCCAGTACTTC. The V gene is TRBV7-6, the J gene TRBJ2-5; D is ambiguous. V was cut by 6 bases and J by 7 bases, with 12 bases left in between. Germline V lookup: CDR1 SGHVS, CDR2 FNYEAQ. CDR3 length: 12 residues.

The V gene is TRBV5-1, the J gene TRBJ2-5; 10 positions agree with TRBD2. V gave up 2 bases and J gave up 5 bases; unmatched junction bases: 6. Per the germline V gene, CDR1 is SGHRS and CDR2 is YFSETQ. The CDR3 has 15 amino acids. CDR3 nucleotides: TGCGCCAGCAGCTTAGAGGGGACTAGCGTCGAGACCCAGTACTTC. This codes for CASSLEGTSVETQYF.

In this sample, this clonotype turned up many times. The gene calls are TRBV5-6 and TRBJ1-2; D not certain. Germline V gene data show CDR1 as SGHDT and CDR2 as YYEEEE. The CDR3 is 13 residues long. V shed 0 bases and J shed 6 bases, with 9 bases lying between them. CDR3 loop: CASSLDDLNGYTF. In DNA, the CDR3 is TGTGCCAGCAGCTTGGACGACTTAAATGGCTACACCTTC.

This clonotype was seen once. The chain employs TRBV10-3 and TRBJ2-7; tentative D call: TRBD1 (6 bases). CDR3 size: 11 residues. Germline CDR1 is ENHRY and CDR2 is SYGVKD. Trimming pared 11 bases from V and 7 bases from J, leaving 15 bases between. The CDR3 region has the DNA TGTGCCGCCCAAGGGCAGGGGGAGCAGTACTTC. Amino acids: CAAQGQGEQYF.

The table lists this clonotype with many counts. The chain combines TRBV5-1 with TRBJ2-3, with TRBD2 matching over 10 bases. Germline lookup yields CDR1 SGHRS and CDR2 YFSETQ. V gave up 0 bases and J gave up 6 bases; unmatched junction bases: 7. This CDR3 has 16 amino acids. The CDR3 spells CASSLDQRGGVDTQYF. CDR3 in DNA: TGCGCCAGCAGCTTGGACCAGCGGGGGGGCGTTGATACGCAGTATTTT. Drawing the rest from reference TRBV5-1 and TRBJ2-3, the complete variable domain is KAGVTQTPRYLIKTRGQQVTLSCSPISGHRSVSWYQQTPGQGLQFLFEYFSETQRNKGNFPGRFSGRQFSNSRSEMNVSTLELGDSALYLCASSLDQRGGVDTQYFGPGTRLTVL.

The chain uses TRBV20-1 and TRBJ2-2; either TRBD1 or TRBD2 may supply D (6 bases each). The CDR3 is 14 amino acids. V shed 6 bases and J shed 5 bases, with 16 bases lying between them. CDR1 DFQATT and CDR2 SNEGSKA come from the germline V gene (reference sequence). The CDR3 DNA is TGCAGTGCAACGGTCATAGGGGGGACCGGGGAGCTGTTTTTT. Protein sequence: CSATVIGGTGELFF.

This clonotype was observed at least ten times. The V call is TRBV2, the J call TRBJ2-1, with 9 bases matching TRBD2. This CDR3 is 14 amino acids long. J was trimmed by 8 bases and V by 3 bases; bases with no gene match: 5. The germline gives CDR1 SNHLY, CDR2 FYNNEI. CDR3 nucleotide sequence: TGTGCCAGCAGTGAGGTAGCGGGGGCCTATGAGCAGTTCTTC. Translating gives CASSEVAGAYEQFF.

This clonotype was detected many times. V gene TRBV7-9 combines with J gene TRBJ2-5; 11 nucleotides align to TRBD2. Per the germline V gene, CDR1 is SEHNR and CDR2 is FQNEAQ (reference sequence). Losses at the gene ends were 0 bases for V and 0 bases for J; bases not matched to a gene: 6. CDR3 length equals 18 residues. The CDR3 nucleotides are TGTGCCAGCAGCTTAGCTTTTGGGACTAGCGGCTACCAAGAGACCCAGTACTTC. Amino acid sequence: CASSLAFGTSGYQETQYF.

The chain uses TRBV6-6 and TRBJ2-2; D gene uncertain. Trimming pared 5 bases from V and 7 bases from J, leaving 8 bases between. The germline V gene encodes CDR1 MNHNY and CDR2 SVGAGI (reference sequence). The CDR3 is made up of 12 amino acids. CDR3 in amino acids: CASSLWGGELFF. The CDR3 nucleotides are TGTGCCAGCAGTCTGTGGGGCGGGGAGCTGTTTTTT.

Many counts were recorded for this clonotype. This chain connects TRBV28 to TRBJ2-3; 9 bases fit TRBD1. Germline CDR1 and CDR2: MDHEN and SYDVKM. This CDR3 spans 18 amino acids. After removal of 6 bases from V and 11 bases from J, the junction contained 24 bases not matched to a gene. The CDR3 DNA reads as TGTGCCAGCAGCCACGCCCGCACGGGACAGGGTCAGCCAGGCAGGCAGTATTTT. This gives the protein CASSHARTGQGQPGRQYF. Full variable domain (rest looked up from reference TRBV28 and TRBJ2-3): DVKVTQSSRYLVKRTGEKVFLECVQDMDHENMFWYRQDPGLGLRLIYFSYDVKMKEKGDIPEGYSVSREKKERFSLILESASTNQTSMYLCASSHARTGQGQPGRQYFGPGTRLTVL.

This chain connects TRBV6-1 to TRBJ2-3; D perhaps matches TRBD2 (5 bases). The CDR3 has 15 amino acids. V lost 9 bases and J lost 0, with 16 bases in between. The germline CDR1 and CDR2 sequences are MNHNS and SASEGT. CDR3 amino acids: CASGSTRTSTDTQYF. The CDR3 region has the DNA TGTGCCAGTGGATCGACAAGGACTAGCACAGATACGCAGTATTTT.

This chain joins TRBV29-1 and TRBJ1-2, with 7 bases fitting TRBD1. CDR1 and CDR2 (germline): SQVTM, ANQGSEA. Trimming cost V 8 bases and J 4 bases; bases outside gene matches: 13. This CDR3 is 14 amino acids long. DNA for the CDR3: TGCAGCTCGGACATCCTCCAGGGGGGCTATGGCTACACCTTC. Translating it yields CSSDILQGGYGYTF.

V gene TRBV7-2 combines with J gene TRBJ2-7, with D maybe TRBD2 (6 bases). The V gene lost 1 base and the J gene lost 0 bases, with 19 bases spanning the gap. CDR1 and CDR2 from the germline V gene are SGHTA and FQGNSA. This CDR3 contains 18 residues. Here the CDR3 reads CASSLGGVKVRSSYEQYF. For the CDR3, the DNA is TGTGCCAGCAGCTTAGGGGGGGTCAAAGTCAGGAGCTCCTACGAGCAGTACTTC.

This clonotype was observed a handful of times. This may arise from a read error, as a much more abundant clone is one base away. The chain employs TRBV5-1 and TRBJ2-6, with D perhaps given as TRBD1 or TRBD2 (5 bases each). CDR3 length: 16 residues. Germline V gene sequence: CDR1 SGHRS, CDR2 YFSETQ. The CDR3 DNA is TGCGCCAGCAGCTTTGATGGGAGCTCTGGGGCCAACGTCCGGACTTTC. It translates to CASSFDGSSGANVRTF.

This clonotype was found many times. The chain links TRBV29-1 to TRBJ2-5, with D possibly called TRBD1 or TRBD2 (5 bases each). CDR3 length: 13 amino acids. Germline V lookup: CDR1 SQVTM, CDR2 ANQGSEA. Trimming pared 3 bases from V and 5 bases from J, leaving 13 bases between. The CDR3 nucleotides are TGCAGCGTTGACGAGAGGGGTGGGGAGACCCAGTACTTC. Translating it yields CSVDERGGETQYF. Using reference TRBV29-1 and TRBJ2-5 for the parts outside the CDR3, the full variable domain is SAVISQKPSRDICQRGTSLTIQCQVDSQVTMMFWYRQQPGQSLTLIATANQGSEATYESGFVIDKFPISRPNLTFSTLTVSNMSPEDSSIYLCSVDERGGETQYFGPGTRLLVL.

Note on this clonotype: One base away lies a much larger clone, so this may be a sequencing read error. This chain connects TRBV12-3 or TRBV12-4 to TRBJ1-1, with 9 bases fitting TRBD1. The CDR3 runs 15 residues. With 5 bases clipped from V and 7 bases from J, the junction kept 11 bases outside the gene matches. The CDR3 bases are TGTGCCAGCAGTGCGGGACAGGGTGGTTTGGATGAAGCTTTCTTT. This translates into CASSAGQGGLDEAFF.

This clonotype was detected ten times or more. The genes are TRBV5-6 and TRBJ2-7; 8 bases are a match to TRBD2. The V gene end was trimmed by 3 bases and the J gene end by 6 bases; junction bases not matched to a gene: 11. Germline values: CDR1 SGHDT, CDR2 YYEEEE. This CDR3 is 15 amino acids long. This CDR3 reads CASSWIGGAQSEQYF. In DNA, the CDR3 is TGTGCCAGCAGCTGGATCGGGGGGGCGCAGTCCGAGCAGTACTTC.

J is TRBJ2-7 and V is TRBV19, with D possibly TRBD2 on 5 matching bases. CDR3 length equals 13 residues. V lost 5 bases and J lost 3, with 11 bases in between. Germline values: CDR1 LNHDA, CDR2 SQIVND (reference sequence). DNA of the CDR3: TGTGCCAGTAGTGTTGGACGGGGCTACGAGCAGTACTTC. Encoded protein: CASSVGRGYEQYF.

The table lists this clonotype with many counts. The CDR3 reads CAISESSRTGRPLHF. In nucleotides, the CDR3 is TGTGCCATCAGTGAGTCTTCCAGGACAGGGCGTCCCCTCCACTTT. The V call is TRBV10-3, the J call TRBJ1-6, with 8 bases matching TRBD1. V lost 0 bases, J lost 13 bases, and 8 bases stayed unmatched. The CDR3 contains 15 residues. Germline loops: CDR1 ENHRY, CDR2 SYGVKD.

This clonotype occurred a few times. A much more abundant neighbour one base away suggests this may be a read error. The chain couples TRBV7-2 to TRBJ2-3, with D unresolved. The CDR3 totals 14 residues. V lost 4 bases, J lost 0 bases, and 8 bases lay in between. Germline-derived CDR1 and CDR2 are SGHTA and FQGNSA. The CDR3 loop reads CASSCSPSTDTQYF. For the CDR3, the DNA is TGTGCCAGCAGCTGTTCTCCTAGCACAGATACGCAGTATTTT.

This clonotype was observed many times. The CDR3 loop is CSASRGPSNSPLHF. The CDR3 DNA reads TGCAGTGCTAGCAGGGGACCCTCTAATTCACCCCTCCACTTT. J is TRBJ1-6 and V is TRBV20-1; the D gene is possibly TRBD1 (6 bases). CDR1 and CDR2 (germline): DFQATT, SNEGSKA (reference sequence). V lost 3 bases and J lost 6, with 12 bases in between. This CDR3 contains 14 residues.

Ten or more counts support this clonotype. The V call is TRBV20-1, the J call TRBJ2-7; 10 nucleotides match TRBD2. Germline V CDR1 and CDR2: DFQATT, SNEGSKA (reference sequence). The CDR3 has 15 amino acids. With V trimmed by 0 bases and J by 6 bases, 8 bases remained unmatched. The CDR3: CSARDLGGLAPEQYF. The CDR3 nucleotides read TGCAGTGCTAGAGATCTCGGGGGACTAGCGCCCGAGCAGTACTTC.

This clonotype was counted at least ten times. The CDR3 DNA follows: TGTGCCAGCAGCTTAGCGGGGTCCAGCTCCTACAATGAGCAGTTCTTC. This codes for CASSLAGSSSYNEQFF. J is TRBJ2-1 and V is TRBV7-2; no firm D call. This CDR3 comprises 16 residues. The V and J ends lost 0 bases and 0 bases respectively, with 9 bases between them. CDR1 SGHTA and CDR2 FQGNSA come from the germline V gene. Complete variable domain (other parts from reference TRBV7-2 and TRBJ2-1): GAGVSQSPSNKVTEKGKDVELRCDPISGHTALYWYRQSLGQGLEFLIYFQGNSAPDKSGLPSDRFSAERTGGSVSTLTIQRTQQEDSAVYLCASSLAGSSSYNEQFFGPGTRLTVL.

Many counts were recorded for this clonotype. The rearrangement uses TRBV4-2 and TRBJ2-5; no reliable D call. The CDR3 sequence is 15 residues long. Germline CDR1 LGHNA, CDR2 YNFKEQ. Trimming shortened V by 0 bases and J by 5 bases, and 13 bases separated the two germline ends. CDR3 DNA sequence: TGTGCCAGCAGCCAAGAGGCCCAGTTCGGGGAGACCCAGTACTTC. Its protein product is CASSQEAQFGETQYF.

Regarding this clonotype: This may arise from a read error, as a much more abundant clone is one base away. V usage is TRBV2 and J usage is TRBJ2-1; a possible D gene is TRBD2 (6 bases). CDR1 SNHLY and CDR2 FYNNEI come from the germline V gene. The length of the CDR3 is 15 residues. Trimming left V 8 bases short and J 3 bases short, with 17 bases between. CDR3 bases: TGTGCCAGCGGGGGGTCCGAGGGCAACTACAATGAGCAGTTCTTC. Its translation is CASGGSEGNYNEQFF.

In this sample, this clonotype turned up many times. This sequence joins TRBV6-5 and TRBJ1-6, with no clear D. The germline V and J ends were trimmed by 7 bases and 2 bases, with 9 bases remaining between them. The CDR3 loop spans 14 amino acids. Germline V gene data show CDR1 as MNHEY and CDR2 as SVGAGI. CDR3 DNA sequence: TGTGCCAGCATGAGGCCAACCTATAATTCACCCCTCCACTTT. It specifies CASMRPTYNSPLHF.

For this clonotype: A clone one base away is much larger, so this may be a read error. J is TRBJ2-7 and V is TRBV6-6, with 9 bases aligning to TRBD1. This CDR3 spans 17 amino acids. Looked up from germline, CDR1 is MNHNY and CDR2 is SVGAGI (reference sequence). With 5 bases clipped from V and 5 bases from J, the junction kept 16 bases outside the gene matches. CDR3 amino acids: CASSPLLPGQGSDEQYF. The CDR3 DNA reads TGTGCCAGCAGTCCGCTTTTACCGGGACAGGGCAGCGACGAGCAGTACTTC.

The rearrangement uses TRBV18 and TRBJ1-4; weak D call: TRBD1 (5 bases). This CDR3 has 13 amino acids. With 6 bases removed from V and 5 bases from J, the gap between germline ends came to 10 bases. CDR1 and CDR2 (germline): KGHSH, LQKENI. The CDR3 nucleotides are TGTGCCAGCTCCCTCCACAGGAATGAAAAACTGTTTTTT. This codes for CASSLHRNEKLFF.